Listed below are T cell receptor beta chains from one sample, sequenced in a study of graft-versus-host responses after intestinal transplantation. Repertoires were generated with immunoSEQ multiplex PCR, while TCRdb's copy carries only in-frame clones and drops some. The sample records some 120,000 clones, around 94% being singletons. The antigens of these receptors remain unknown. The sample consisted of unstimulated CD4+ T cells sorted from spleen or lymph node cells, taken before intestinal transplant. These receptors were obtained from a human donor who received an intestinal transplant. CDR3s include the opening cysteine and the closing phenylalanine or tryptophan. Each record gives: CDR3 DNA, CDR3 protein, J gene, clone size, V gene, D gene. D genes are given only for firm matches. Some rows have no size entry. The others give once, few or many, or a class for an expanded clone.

CDR3nt: TGTGCCAGCAGTTTCGAGGGGCCAAAACACAATGAGCAGTTCTTC
CDR3aa: CASSFEGPKHNEQFF
j_gene: TRBJ2-1
abundance: NA
v_gene: TRBV27
d_gene: NA

CDR3nt: TGTGCCAGCAGCAGCCTTGATAATTCACCCCTCCACTTT
CDR3aa: CASSSLDNSPLHF
j_gene: TRBJ1-6
abundance: NA
v_gene: TRBV7-9
d_gene: NA

CDR3nt: TGTGCCAGCAGCATTAGCGGGGCCCAAGAGACCCAGTACTTC
CDR3aa: CASSISGAQETQYF
j_gene: TRBJ2-5
abundance: NA
v_gene: TRBV7-9
d_gene: TRBD2

CDR3nt: TGTGCCAGCAGTTTCCCCGGAGGGTACGAGCAGTACTTC
CDR3aa: CASSFPGGYEQYF
j_gene: TRBJ2-7
abundance: NA
v_gene: TRBV6-1
d_gene: NA

CDR3nt: TGTGCCAGCAGCCCGGCAGCGGGGGGGCCTGGTGAGCAGTACTTC
CDR3aa: CASSPAAGGPGEQYF
j_gene: TRBJ2-7
abundance: NA
v_gene: TRBV7-3
d_gene: TRBD2

CDR3nt: TGCGCCAGCAGCTTGGAAGGATACGAGCAGTACTTC
CDR3aa: CASSLEGYEQYF
j_gene: TRBJ2-7
abundance: once
v_gene: TRBV5-1
d_gene: NA

CDR3nt: TGCGCCAGCAGTGAGGGGAGCTCTGGGGCCAACGTCCTGACTTTC
CDR3aa: CASSEGSSGANVLTF
j_gene: TRBJ2-6
abundance: NA
v_gene: TRBV10-1
d_gene: NA

CDR3nt: TGTGCCAGCAGCTTTCGACAGGGCCCTAGAGGCTACACCTTC
CDR3aa: CASSFRQGPRGYTF
j_gene: TRBJ1-2
abundance: NA
v_gene: TRBV7-9
d_gene: TRBD1

CDR3nt: TGTGCCAGCAGCTTAGTAGGGCAGGGGACCCCCCAGCATTTT
CDR3aa: CASSLVGQGTPQHF
j_gene: TRBJ1-5
abundance: NA
v_gene: TRBV7-2
d_gene: NA

CDR3nt: TGCGCCAGCAGCCAGGGCCTGTACCAAGAGACCCAGTACTTC
CDR3aa: CASSQGLYQETQYF
j_gene: TRBJ2-5
abundance: NA
v_gene: TRBV10-1
d_gene: NA

CDR3nt: TGCGCCAGCTGGGGGGATGTAGATCAGTCCTATGGCTACACCTTC
CDR3aa: CASWGDVDQSYGYTF
j_gene: TRBJ1-2
abundance: once
v_gene: TRBV10-2
d_gene: NA

CDR3nt: TGTGCCAGCAGTCTCACAGGGGAGCGGAATGAGCAGTTCTTC
CDR3aa: CASSLTGERNEQFF
j_gene: TRBJ2-1
abundance: NA
v_gene: TRBV27
d_gene: TRBD1

CDR3nt: TGTGCCAGCAGCCAGACAGGGTTCTATGGCTACACCTTC
CDR3aa: CASSQTGFYGYTF
j_gene: TRBJ1-2
abundance: NA
v_gene: TRBV14
d_gene: TRBD1

CDR3nt: TGTGCCAGCAGCACCCCGACAGGCTACGAGCAGTACTTC
CDR3aa: CASSTPTGYEQYF
j_gene: TRBJ2-7
abundance: NA
v_gene: TRBV7-2
d_gene: NA

CDR3nt: TGTGCCAGCAGTGGTCGGACAGAAAATCAGCCCCAGCATTTT
CDR3aa: CASSGRTENQPQHF
j_gene: TRBJ1-5
abundance: few
v_gene: TRBV6-1
d_gene: NA

CDR3nt: TGTGCCAGCAGCTCCACTGGGACAGGGGGGCGCGAGCAGTACTTC
CDR3aa: CASSSTGTGGREQYF
j_gene: TRBJ2-7
abundance: NA
v_gene: TRBV11-2
d_gene: TRBD1

CDR3nt: TGTGCCAGCAGTTTTAGGGCTAGCGGGGGATCTTGGGAGACCCAGTACTTC
CDR3aa: CASSFRASGGSWETQYF
j_gene: TRBJ2-5
abundance: NA
v_gene: TRBV11-3
d_gene: TRBD2

CDR3nt: TGTGCCAGCAGCAAAGAGACAGGGAGGATCAATGGCTACACCTTC
CDR3aa: CASSKETGRINGYTF
j_gene: TRBJ1-2
abundance: NA
v_gene: TRBV13
d_gene: TRBD1

CDR3nt: TGTGCCAGCTCACCGAACACAGGGTCGAACTACGAGCAGTACTTC
CDR3aa: CASSPNTGSNYEQYF
j_gene: TRBJ2-7
abundance: NA
v_gene: TRBV18
d_gene: NA

CDR3nt: TGCGCCAGCAGCTCCGGAGACAGGGGAACGGGGGAGACCCAGTACTTC
CDR3aa: CASSSGDRGTGETQYF
j_gene: TRBJ2-5
abundance: NA
v_gene: TRBV5-1
d_gene: TRBD1

CDR3nt: TGTGCCATCACTGGGGACAAGAATGAAAAACTGTTTTTT
CDR3aa: CAITGDKNEKLFF
j_gene: TRBJ1-4
abundance: NA
v_gene: TRBV10-3
d_gene: NA

CDR3nt: TGTGCCAGCAGCTTAGCGGGGGCGCAGCAGCCCCAGCATTTT
CDR3aa: CASSLAGAQQPQHF
j_gene: TRBJ1-5
abundance: NA
v_gene: TRBV11-2
d_gene: NA

CDR3nt: TGTGCCAGCTCACCGTCCCCCAGGGTGGATGGCTACACCTTC
CDR3aa: CASSPSPRVDGYTF
j_gene: TRBJ1-2
abundance: NA
v_gene: TRBV18
d_gene: NA

CDR3nt: TGTGCCAGCAGCTTAACTGAAGGACCGGTGGGCTACGAGCAGTACTTC
CDR3aa: CASSLTEGPVGYEQYF
j_gene: TRBJ2-7
abundance: NA
v_gene: TRBV11-2
d_gene: NA

CDR3nt: TGTGCCAGCAGCTATACTAGCGCCACAGATACGCAGTATTTT
CDR3aa: CASSYTSATDTQYF
j_gene: TRBJ2-3
abundance: NA
v_gene: TRBV6-5
d_gene: TRBD2

CDR3nt: TGTGCCAGTAGTAAAACCGGGACAGGGGGGTACAATGAGCAGTTCTTC
CDR3aa: CASSKTGTGGYNEQFF
j_gene: TRBJ2-1
abundance: NA
v_gene: TRBV19
d_gene: TRBD1

CDR3nt: TGCGCCAGCAGCCCCGTAGGTGACTATGGCTACACCTTC
CDR3aa: CASSPVGDYGYTF
j_gene: TRBJ1-2
abundance: NA
v_gene: TRBV5-1
d_gene: NA